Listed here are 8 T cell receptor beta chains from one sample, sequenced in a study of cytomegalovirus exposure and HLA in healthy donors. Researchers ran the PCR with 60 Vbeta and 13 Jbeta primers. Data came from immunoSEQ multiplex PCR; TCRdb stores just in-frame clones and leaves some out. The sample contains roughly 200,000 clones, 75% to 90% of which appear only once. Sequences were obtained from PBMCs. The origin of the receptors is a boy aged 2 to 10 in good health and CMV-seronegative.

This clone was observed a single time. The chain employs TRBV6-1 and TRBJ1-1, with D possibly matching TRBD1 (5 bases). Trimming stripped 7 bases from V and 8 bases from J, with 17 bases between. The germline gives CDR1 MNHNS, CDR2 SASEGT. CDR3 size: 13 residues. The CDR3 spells CASTRDSTQEAFF. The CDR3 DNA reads TGTGCCAGCACAAGAGACAGTACCCAGGAAGCTTTCTTT.

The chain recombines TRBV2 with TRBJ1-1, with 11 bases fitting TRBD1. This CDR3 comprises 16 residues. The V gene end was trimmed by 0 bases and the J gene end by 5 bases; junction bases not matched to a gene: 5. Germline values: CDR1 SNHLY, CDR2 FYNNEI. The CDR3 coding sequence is TGTGCCAGCAGTGAAGCTTGGACAGGGGGCCGGACTGAAGCTTTCTTT. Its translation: CASSEAWTGGRTEAFF.

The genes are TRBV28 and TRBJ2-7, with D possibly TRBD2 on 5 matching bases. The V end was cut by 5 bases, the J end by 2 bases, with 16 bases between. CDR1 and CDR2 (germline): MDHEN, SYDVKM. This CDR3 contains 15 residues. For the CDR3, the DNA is TGTGCCAGCAGTCAACCCGTGGGGAGCCCCTACGAGCAGTACTTC. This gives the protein CASSQPVGSPYEQYF.

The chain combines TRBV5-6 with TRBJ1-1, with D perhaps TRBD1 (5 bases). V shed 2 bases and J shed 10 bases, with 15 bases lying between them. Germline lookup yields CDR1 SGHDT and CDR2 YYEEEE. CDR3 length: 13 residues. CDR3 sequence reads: CASSFREESTAFF. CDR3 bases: TGTGCCAGCAGCTTCAGGGAAGAAAGTACAGCTTTCTTT.

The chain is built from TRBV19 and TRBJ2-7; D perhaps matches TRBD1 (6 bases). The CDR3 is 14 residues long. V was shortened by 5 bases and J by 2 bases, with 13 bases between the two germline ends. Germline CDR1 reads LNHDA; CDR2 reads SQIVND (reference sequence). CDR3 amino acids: CASSRTDTTYEQYF. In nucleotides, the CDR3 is TGTGCCAGTAGTCGGACAGATACAACCTACGAGCAGTACTTC.

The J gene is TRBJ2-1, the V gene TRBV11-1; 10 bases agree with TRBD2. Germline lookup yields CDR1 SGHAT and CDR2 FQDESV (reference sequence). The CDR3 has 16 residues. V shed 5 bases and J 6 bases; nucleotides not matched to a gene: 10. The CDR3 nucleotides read TGTGCCAGCAGCATTGAAGCGGGAGGGCTAGCCAATGAGCAGTTCTTC. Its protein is CASSIEAGGLANEQFF.

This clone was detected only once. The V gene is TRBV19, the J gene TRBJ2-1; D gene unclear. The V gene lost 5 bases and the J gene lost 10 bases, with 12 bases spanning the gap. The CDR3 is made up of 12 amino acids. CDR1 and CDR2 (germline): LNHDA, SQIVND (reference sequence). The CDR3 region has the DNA TGTGCCAGTAGTTCCCCCCGTTTAGAGCAGTTCTTC. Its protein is CASSSPRLEQFF.

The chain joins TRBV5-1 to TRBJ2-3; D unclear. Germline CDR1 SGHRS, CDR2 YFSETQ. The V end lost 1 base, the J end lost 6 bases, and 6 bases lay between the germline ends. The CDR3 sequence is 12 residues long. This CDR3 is CASSLYMDTQYF. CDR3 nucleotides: TGCGCCAGCAGCTTGTATATGGATACGCAGTATTTT.